The sequence of this T cell receptor (beta chain) was determined in a study of control samples from healthy donors and cancer patients. Germline V gene lookup returns CDR1 SGDLS and CDR2 YYNGEE. Trimming stripped 4 bases from V and 1 base from J, with 9 bases between. The CDR3 runs to 14 residues. The method was immunoSEQ multiplex PCR; TCRdb's version includes in-frame clones alone and lacks a portion of them. The profile covers approximately 90,000 clones, with around 85% appearing a single time and more than 30% taken by the ten largest. The chain is built from TRBV9 and TRBJ1-3; D uncertain. The sequencing input was PBMCs. The clonotype comes from a man between 65 and 85 years old with lung cancer. DNA for the CDR3: TGTGCCAGCAGCACCAACCCATCTGGAAACACCATATATTTT. It encodes CASSTNPSGNTIYF.